This T cell receptor beta chain was captured by sequencing in a study of blood T cell repertoires in COVID-19 (dated by TCRdb to 2018 to 2021). Regarding the research as a whole: Samples covering the acute and convalescent phases of COVID-19 were provided by collaborators in the United States, Italy and Spain. The material from the prospective study consisted of cDNA or gDNA derived from T cells, B-cell-depleted T cells, or PBMCs. Subjects who had been exposed to COVID-19, were actively infected with it, or had recovered from it provided the deeply sampled blood TCRbeta repertoires that made up the dataset. The repertoires were released in a freely available public database meant as a resource for research on the immune response to SARS-CoV-2. Samples came from the ongoing ImmuneRACE study (first 160 participants) plus 1,254 subjects from 6 global collaborators. A de-identified subject ID, COVID-19 status, age in years and sex were almost always included in the sample metadata. Where available, HLA class I and class II types were taken from metadata supplied by the sample provider and were not determined by assay-based typing. Results and caveats for the whole study, not just this receptor: Clinical and demographic metadata were provided uncurated, with the amount varying by source and participant.

Participants in the prospective study were aged 18 to 89 years, lived in approximately 26 United States geographic areas, and enrolled through a virtual design. Cohort assignment in the prospective study relied on participant-reported clinical history from a screening survey and a study questionnaire. ImmuneRACE Cohort 3 recovered participants were defined by two consecutive negative NP/OP PCR tests, healthcare professional clearance, or symptom resolution. Each participant in the prospective study had whole blood, serum and a nasopharyngeal or oropharyngeal swab collected by mobile phlebotomists. Over a roughly 2-month period, participants in the prospective study had the option of providing additional blood draws and questionnaires. Prospective study blood samples were shipped either frozen or at room temperature before DNA extraction. Details on this clone: This receptor's antigen is unknown. Base-call qualities are not available, and no considerably larger clone is one nucleotide away.

TCRbeta CDR3 regions were amplified from genomic DNA by means of the immunoSEQ Assay, a bias-controlled multiplex PCR. The authors' pipeline ran thus. Within the assay, amplification of reference gene primers was used to estimate how many nucleated cells each sample contained. Sequence reads were collapsed and filtered to measure the absolute abundance of every unique TCRbeta CDR3 rearrangement. For each sample, productive Simpson clonality was calculated as the square root of Simpson's diversity index over productive rearrangements. As stored in TCRdb, this immuneACCESS dataset retains in-frame rearrangements with V and J assigned. A fraction of the clones does not appear; measured against another copy, unresolved V genes explain less than half of the discrepancy, and the remainder lacks a known reason. Clone size and the V and J calls come from that table; the DNA yielded D and trimming. The sample contains 210,000 or so clones, approximately 90% of them found a single time. Of the sample, 10% to 12% is held by the ten largest clones.

Cut back by 11 bases and 8 bases, the V and J ends lie 15 bases apart. The CDR1 and CDR2 encoded by the germline V gene are MDHEN and SYDVKM. Its CDR3 holds 12 amino acids, cysteine through phenylalanine. Here the CDR3 DNA is all that survives: 36 bases in frame from base 1. The sequence joins TRBV28 to TRBJ1-4; TRBD1 is possibly the D segment (6 matching bases). Sequenced input: PBMCs or T cells enriched from blood (not recorded which). The clonotype was recovered from a man aged 25 to 40 who had recovered from COVID-19. The sequenced DNA is TGTGCCTGGGGGGGCGTCGGGGAAAAACTGTTTTTT. Its amino acids are CAWGGVGEKLFF.